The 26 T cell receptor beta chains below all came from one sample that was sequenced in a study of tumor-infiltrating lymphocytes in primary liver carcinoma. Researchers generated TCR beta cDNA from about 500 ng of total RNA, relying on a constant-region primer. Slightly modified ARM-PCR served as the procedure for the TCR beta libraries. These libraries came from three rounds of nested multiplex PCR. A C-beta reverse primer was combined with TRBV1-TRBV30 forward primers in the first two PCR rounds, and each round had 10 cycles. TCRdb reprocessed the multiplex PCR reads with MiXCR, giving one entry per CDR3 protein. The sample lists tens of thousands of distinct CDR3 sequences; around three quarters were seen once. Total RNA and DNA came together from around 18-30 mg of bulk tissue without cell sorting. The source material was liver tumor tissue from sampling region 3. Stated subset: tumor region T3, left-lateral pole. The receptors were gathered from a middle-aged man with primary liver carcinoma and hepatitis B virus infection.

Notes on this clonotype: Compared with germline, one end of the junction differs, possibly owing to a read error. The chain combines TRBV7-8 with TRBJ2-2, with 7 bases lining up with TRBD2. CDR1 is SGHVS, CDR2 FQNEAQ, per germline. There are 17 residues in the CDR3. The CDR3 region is CASSSLVSGGRGGELFF. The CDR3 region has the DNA TGTGCTAGCAGCTCCCTTGTCAGCGGAGGGAGGGGCGGGGAGCTGTTTTTT.

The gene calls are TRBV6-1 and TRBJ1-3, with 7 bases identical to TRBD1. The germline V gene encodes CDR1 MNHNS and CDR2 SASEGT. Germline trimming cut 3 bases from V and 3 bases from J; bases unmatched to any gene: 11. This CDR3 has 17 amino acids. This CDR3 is CASSDVGQSHYGNTIYF. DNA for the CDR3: TGTGCCAGCAGTGACGTGGGACAGAGCCACTATGGAAACACCATATATTTT.

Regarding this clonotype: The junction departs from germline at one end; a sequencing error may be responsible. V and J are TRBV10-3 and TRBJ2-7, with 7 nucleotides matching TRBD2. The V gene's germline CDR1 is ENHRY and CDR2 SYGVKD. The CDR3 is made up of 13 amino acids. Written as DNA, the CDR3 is TGTGCCATCAGTGAGCTAGCGGACCACGAGCAGTATTTC. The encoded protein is CAISELADHEQYF.

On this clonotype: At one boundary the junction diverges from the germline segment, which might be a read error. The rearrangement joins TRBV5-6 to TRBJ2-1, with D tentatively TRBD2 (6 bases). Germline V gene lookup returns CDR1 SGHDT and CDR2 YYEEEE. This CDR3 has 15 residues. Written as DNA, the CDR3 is TGTGCCAGCAGTAGACTAGATAAAGATAGGAATGGGCAGTTCTTC. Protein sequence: CASSRLDKDRNGQFF.

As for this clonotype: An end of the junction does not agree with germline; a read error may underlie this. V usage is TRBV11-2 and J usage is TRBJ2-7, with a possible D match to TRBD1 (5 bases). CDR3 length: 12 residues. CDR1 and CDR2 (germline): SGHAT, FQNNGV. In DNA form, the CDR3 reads TGCGCCAGCAGCCTCCTATGGGGCGCGCAGTACTTC. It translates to CASSLLWGAQYF.

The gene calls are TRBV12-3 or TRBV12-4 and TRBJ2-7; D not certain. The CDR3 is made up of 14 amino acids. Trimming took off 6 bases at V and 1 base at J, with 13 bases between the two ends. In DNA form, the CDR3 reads TGTGCCAGCAGCTATACGAGAGGATCCTACGAGCAGTACTTC. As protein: CASSYTRGSYEQYF.

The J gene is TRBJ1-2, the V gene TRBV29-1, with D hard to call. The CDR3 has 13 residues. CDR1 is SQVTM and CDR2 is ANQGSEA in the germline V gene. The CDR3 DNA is TGCTGCATTGTTCGGGATGAACCCTATGGCTACACCTTC. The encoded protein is CCIVRDEPYGYTF.

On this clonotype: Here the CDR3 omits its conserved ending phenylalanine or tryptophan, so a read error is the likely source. The CDR3 coding sequence is TGTGTCAGCACTCCTCAAGAGACCCAGTACTTA. It encodes CVSTPQETQYL. The chain uses TRBV6-1 and TRBJ2-5; D gene ambiguous. Looked up from germline, CDR1 is MNHNS and CDR2 is SASEGT. The CDR3 is 11 amino acids.

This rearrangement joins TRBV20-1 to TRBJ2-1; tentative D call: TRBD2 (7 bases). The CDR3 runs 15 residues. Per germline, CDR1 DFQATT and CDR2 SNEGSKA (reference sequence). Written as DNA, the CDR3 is TGCACTGCGACCGGAGGGGGGGAAGGGTCCAATGAGCAGTTCTTC. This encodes CTATGGGEGSNEQFF.

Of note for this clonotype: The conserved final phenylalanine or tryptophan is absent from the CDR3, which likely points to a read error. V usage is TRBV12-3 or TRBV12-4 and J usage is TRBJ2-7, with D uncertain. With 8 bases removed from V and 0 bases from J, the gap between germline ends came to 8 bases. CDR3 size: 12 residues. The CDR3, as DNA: TGTGCCAGCTCTGAGAACTCCTACGAGCAGTACTTA. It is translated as CASSENSYEQYL.

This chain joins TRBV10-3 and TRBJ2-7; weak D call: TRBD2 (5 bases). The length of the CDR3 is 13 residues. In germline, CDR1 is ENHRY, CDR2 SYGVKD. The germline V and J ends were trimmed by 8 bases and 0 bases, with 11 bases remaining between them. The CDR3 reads CAIQQEDSYEQYF. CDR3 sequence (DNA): TGTGCCATCCAGCAGGAGGACTCCTACGAGCAGTACTTC.

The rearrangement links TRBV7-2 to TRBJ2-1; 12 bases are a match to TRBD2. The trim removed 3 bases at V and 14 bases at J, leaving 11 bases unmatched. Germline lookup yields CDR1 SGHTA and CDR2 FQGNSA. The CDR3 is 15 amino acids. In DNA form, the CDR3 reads TGTGCCAGCAGCTTTGGGCTAGCGGGAGGGAGAGATGAGTTCTTC. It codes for CASSFGLAGGRDEFF.

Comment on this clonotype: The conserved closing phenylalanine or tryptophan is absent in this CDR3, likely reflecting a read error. This CDR3 reads CASSPGSPPDAQYS. The CDR3 DNA reads as TGTGCCAGCAGCCCGGGCTCCCCGCCAGATGCGCAGTATTCT. The chain carries TRBV11-2 and TRBJ2-3; no reliable D call. Per germline, CDR1 SGHAT and CDR2 FQNNGV. The CDR3 length is 14 residues.

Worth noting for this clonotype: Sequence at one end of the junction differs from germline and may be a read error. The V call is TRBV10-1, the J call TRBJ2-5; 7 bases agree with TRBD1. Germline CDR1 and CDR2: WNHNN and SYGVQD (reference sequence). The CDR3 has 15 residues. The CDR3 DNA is TGCGCCAGCAGCCCGCTCACGACAGGGCAAGAGGCCCAGTACTTC. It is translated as CASSPLTTGQEAQYF.

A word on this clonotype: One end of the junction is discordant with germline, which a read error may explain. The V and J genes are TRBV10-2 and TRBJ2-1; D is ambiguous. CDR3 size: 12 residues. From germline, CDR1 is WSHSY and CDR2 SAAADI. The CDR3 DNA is TGCGCCAGCGGCAAGGACCGCAATGAGGAGTTCTTC. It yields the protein CASGKDRNEEFF.

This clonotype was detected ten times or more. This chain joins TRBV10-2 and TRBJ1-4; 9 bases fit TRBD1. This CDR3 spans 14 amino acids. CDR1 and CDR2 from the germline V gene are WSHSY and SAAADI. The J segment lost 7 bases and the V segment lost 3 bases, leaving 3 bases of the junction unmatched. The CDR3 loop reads CASSERQGVEKLFF. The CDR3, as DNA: TGCGCCAGCAGTGAAAGACAGGGGGTTGAAAAACTGTTTTTT.

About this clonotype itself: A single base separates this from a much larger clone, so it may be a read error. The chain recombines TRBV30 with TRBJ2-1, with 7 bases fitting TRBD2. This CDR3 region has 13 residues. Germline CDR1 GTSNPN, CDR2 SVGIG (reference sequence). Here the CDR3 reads CARSPSGNNEQFF. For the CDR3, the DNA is TGTGCCCGGAGTCCCAGCGGGAACAATGAGCAGTTCTTC.

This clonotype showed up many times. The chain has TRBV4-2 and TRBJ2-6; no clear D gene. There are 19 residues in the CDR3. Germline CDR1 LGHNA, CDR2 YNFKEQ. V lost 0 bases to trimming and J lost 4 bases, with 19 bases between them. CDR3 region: CASSQEWATAISGANVLTF. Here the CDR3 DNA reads TGTGCCAGCAGCCAAGAGTGGGCGACTGCCATCTCCGGGGCCAACGTCCTGACTTTC.

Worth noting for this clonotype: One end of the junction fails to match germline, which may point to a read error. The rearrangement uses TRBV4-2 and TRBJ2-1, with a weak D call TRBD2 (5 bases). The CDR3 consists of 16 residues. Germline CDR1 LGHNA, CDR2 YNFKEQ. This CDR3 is CVSSVTVTIGDNEQFF. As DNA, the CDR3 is TGTGTCAGCAGCGTAACCGTGACTATCGGGGACAATGAGCAGTTCTTC.

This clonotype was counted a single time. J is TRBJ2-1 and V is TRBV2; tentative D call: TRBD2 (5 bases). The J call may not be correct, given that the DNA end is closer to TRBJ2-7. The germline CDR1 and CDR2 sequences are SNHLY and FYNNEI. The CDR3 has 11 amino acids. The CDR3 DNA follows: TGTGCCAGCCCTATCGGGAATGAGCAGTACTTC. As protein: CASPIGNEQYF.

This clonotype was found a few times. CDR3 loop: CSASWTGGAGEAFF. In nucleotides, the CDR3 is TGCAGTGCTAGCTGGACAGGGGGCGCCGGTGAAGCTTTCTTT. This chain links TRBV20-1 with TRBJ1-1; TRBD1 matches 11 bases. The germline gives CDR1 DFQATT, CDR2 SNEGSKA (reference sequence). The CDR3 contains 14 residues. V lost 3 bases, J lost 7 bases, and 7 bases stayed unmatched.

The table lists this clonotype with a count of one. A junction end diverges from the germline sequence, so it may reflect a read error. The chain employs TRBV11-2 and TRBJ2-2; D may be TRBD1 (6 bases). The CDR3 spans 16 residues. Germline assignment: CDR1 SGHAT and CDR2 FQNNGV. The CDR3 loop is CARSAPGQTNTGELFF. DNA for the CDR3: TGTGCCAGAAGCGCCCCGGGACAAACGAACACCGGGGAACTGTTTTTT.

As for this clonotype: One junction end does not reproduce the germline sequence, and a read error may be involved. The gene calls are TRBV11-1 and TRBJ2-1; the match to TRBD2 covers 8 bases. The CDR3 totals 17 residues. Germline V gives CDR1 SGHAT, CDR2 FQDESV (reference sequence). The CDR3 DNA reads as TGTACCAGCAGCCCCTGGGGAGCGGGAGTGCCTCACAATGAGCAGTTCTTC. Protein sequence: CTSSPWGAGVPHNEQFF.

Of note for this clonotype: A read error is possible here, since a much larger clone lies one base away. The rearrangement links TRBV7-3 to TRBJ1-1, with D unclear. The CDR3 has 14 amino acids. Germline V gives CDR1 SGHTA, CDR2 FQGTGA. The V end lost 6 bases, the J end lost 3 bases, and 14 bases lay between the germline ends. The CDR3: CASRQSADDTEAFF. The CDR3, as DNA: TGTGCCAGCAGGCAGTCGGCGGATGACACTGAAGCTTTCTTT.

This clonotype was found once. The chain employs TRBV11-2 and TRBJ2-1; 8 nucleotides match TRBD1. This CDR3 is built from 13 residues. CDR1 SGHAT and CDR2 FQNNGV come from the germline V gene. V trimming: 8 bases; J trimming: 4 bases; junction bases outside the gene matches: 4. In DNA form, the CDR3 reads TGTGCCAGCGTGACAGGGGTTTACAATGAGCAGTTCTTC. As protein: CASVTGVYNEQFF.

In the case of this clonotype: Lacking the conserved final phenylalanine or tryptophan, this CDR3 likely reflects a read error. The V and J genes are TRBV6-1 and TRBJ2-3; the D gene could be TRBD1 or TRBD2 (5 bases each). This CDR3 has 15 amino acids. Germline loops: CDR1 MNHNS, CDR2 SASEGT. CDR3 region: CASSELAGETETQYY. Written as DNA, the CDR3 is TGTGCCAGCAGTGAACTAGCAGGAGAGACAGAGACGCAGTATTAT.